The 20 T cell receptor beta chains below were found in one sample sequenced in a study of blood T cells in healthy people across ages (dated by TCRdb to the mid-2010s). Library generation was performed with 5' RACE. Sequencing relied on an Illumina HiSeq 2500. A second PCR of roughly 6 to 11 cycles was performed with a sample-barcoded 5' primer and a J-beta primer mix. TCRdb reworked the public reads: Q25 trimming with fastp, MiXCR clone assembly, productive beta chains retained. Each CDR3 protein gets just one entry, which takes the most common genes and DNA from the rows behind it. This sample lists fewer than 900,000 distinct CDR3 sequences; 40% to 45% were detected once. The ten largest clonotypes hold approximately 22% of the sample. The sample consisted of blood. These TCRs come from a woman in her sixties in good health.

This clonotype was found a few times. The rearrangement links TRBV7-8 to TRBJ2-7; D remains ambiguous. CDR3 length: 13 residues. Germline lookup yields CDR1 SGHVS and CDR2 FQNEAQ. The ends were cut back, 1 base at V and 2 bases at J, with 6 bases in the middle. The CDR3 region has the DNA TGTGCCAGCAGCTTAGAAAGCGCCTACGAGCAGTACTTC. Protein: CASSLESAYEQYF.

Ten or more counts support this clonotype. J is TRBJ1-4 and V is TRBV5-6, with D possibly being TRBD1 (5 bases). The CDR3 sequence is 14 residues long. V lost 0 bases to trimming and J lost 7 bases, with 10 bases between them. The germline CDR1 and CDR2 sequences are SGHDT and YYEEEE. In DNA form, the CDR3 reads TGTGCCAGCAGCTTGGGGGGCTGGGGTGAAAAACTGTTTTTT. It translates to CASSLGGWGEKLFF.

This clonotype was observed many times. V usage is TRBV28 and J usage is TRBJ2-1; 12 bases fit TRBD2. With V trimmed by 4 bases and J by 8 bases, 9 bases remained unmatched. Germline CDR1 MDHEN, CDR2 SYDVKM. The CDR3 spans 16 residues. CDR3 in amino acids: CASSSYLAGGRDEQFF. In nucleotides, the CDR3 is TGTGCCAGCAGTTCCTACCTAGCGGGAGGGAGAGATGAGCAGTTCTTC. The whole variable domain, remainder taken from reference TRBV28 and TRBJ2-1, is DVKVTQSSRYLVKRTGEKVFLECVQDMDHENMFWYRQDPGLGLRLIYFSYDVKMKEKGDIPEGYSVSREKKERFSLILESASTNQTSMYLCASSSYLAGGRDEQFFGPGTRLTVL.

The chain recombines TRBV2 with TRBJ1-1; 10 bases align to TRBD1. Unmatched junction bases numbered 4, after V lost 5 bases and J lost 7 bases. The CDR3 has 13 residues. Germline CDR1 reads SNHLY; CDR2 reads FYNNEI. The DNA for the CDR3 is TGTGCCAGCAGTTTGGACAGGGGGGATGAAGCTTTCTTT. Protein sequence: CASSLDRGDEAFF.

There are many counts of this clonotype. V usage is TRBV7-2 and J usage is TRBJ2-7; unclear D gene. The CDR3 runs 13 residues. V lost 1 base, J lost 3 bases, and 7 bases lay in between. Germline V gene lookup returns CDR1 SGHTA and CDR2 FQGNSA. This CDR3 is CASSLESGYEQYF. CDR3 bases: TGTGCCAGCAGCTTAGAATCCGGCTACGAGCAGTACTTC.

J is TRBJ2-5 and V is TRBV24-1; D ambiguous. The V end was cut by 3 bases, the J end by 5 bases, with 15 bases between. The CDR3 is 15 residues long. Germline CDR1 and CDR2: KGHDR and SFDVKD. In DNA, the CDR3 is TGTGCCACCAGTGATCCTGACCCGGCGAGGGAGACCCAGTACTTC. Encoded protein: CATSDPDPARETQYF.

The chain combines TRBV12-3 or TRBV12-4 with TRBJ2-4; 8 nucleotides match TRBD2. CDR3 length: 16 amino acids. V gave up 5 bases and J gave up 0 bases; unmatched junction bases: 6. The CDR3 DNA reads as TGTGCCAGCAGTCAAAGACGGGGGGGAGCCAAAAACATTCAGTACTTC. Encoded protein: CASSQRRGGAKNIQYF.

This clonotype was picked up a small number of times. The rearrangement uses TRBV5-1 and TRBJ1-4, with D possibly TRBD1 on 5 matching bases. V dropped 0 bases and J dropped 1 base, with 7 bases sitting between them. The length of the CDR3 is 15 residues. Germline assignment: CDR1 SGHRS and CDR2 YFSETQ. The CDR3 nucleotides are TGCGCCAGCAGCTTGGAGGGACTAACTAATGAAAAACTGTTTTTT. Translation gives CASSLEGLTNEKLFF.

In this sample, this clonotype turned up a few times. J is TRBJ1-5 and V is TRBV12-3 or TRBV12-4, with TRBD1 matching 10 bases. With V trimmed by 6 bases and J by 2 bases, 7 bases remained unmatched. The CDR3 length is 16 residues. For the CDR3, the DNA is TGTGCCAGCAGCCTCTACGGGACAGGGGGCAATCAGCCCCAGCATTTT. It translates to CASSLYGTGGNQPQHF.

The chain has TRBV7-4 and TRBJ2-3, with TRBD1 as a possible D gene (6 bases). The ends were cut back, 2 bases at V and 14 bases at J, with 26 bases in the middle. The CDR3 is 16 residues long. CDR1 SGHVT and CDR2 SQSDAQ come from the germline V gene. The CDR3 region is CASSLRETLFKGGPYF. The CDR3 DNA sequence: TGTGCCAGCAGCTTACGGGAAACTCTATTCAAAGGGGGTCCGTATTTT.

The count of this clonotype is one. One base away lies a much larger clone, so this may be a sequencing read error. CDR3 loop: CAGSRQGEDTEAFF. CDR3 DNA sequence: TGCGCCGGCAGCCGACAGGGGGAGGACACTGAAGCTTTCTTT. The chain carries TRBV5-1 and TRBJ1-1; 9 bases are a match to TRBD1. The CDR3 loop spans 14 amino acids. Germline V gene lookup returns CDR1 SGHRS and CDR2 YFSETQ.

J is TRBJ1-2 and V is TRBV20-1; TRBD1 matches at 8 bases. V shed 6 bases, J shed 6 bases, and the junction held 9 bases outside the gene matches. Germline CDR1 reads DFQATT; CDR2 reads SNEGSKA (reference sequence). The CDR3 contains 13 residues. In DNA, the CDR3 is TGCAGTGCCGCGAACAGGGGGGATCATGGCTACACCTTC. It translates to CSAANRGDHGYTF.

The V gene is TRBV7-2, the J gene TRBJ1-1; 7 nucleotides align to TRBD1. J was trimmed by 4 bases and V by 5 bases; bases with no gene match: 7. The CDR3 contains 14 residues. Germline-derived CDR1 and CDR2 are SGHTA and FQGNSA. The CDR3 is CASSLRDSLTEAFF. The CDR3 DNA sequence: TGTGCCAGCAGCCTCCGGGACAGCCTCACTGAAGCTTTCTTT.

This clonotype was seen at least ten times. This chain connects TRBV6-6 to TRBJ2-1, with 9 bases lining up with TRBD2. The junction had 11 bases not matched to a gene; V was cut back by 7 bases and J by 7 bases. This CDR3 region has 15 residues. Germline V gene sequence: CDR1 MNHNY, CDR2 SVGAGI (reference sequence). The CDR3 is CASNLAGGPGNEQFF. The CDR3 region has the DNA TGTGCCAGCAACCTCGCGGGAGGGCCGGGGAATGAGCAGTTCTTC.

The gene calls are TRBV5-6 and TRBJ1-2; 9 nucleotides match TRBD1. The germline CDR1 and CDR2 sequences are SGHDT and YYEEEE. The CDR3 is made up of 16 amino acids. J lost 1 base, V lost 1 base, and 5 bases had no gene match. The CDR3 region is CASSLPGTGYNYGYTF. As DNA, the CDR3 is TGTGCCAGCAGCTTGCCTGGGACAGGGTATAACTATGGCTACACCTTC.

This clonotype showed up just a few times. The CDR3 nucleotides are TGTGCCTGGAGTGTACTACCCAACTATGGCTACACCTTC. As protein: CAWSVLPNYGYTF. The J gene is TRBJ1-2, the V gene TRBV30; the D is unclear. Germline values: CDR1 GTSNPN, CDR2 SVGIG (reference sequence). V lost 0 bases and J lost 2, with 7 bases in between. This CDR3 region has 13 residues.

There are a few counts of this clonotype. The V gene is TRBV5-1, the J gene TRBJ2-3, with 8 bases identical to TRBD2. This CDR3 contains 19 residues. Per germline, CDR1 SGHRS and CDR2 YFSETQ. Trimming at V came to 1 base and at J to 3 bases, leaving 16 bases not matched to a gene. CDR3 nucleotides: TGCGCCAGCAGCTTGCTGCCCCCAGGGGTGAGCGGGGGTACAGATACGCAGTATTTT. Protein: CASSLLPPGVSGGTDTQYF.

With regard to this clonotype: This may stem from a read error, because a much larger clone lies one nucleotide away. This chain connects TRBV7-9 to TRBJ1-5; 9 bases agree with TRBD1. The CDR3 covers 17 residues. Germline V gene data show CDR1 as SEHNR and CDR2 as FQNEAQ (reference sequence). V gave up 2 bases and J gave up 2 bases; unmatched junction bases: 7. CDR3 residues: CASSLNAGDRGNQPQHF. The CDR3 coding sequence is TGTGCCAGCAGCTTAAATGCTGGGGACAGGGGCAATCAGCCCCAGCATTTT.

V usage is TRBV18 and J usage is TRBJ2-1, with a possible D match to TRBD2 (7 bases). Germline CDR1 and CDR2: KGHSH and LQKENI. V dropped 6 bases and J dropped 7 bases, with 19 bases sitting between them. This CDR3 has 15 residues. This CDR3 reads CASSSLDKGGNEQFF. The CDR3, as DNA: TGTGCCAGCTCTAGCCTCGACAAGGGGGGGAATGAGCAGTTCTTC.

This clonotype was seen a few times. The V call is TRBV4-3, the J call TRBJ2-7; possible D gene TRBD1, 5 bases. This CDR3 region has 19 residues. V was clipped by 2 bases and J by 7 bases, with 30 bases between them. The germline V gene encodes CDR1 LGHNA and CDR2 YSLEER. The CDR3 loop is CASSQLLKLDRSQPGEQYF. DNA for the CDR3: TGCGCCAGCAGCCAATTATTAAAATTAGACAGATCCCAGCCGGGTGAGCAGTACTTC.